This section outlines one T cell receptor beta chain sequence together with its context. TCRdb keeps only in-frame clones here, not all; method: immunoSEQ multiplex PCR. The profile shows about 27,000 clones, roughly four fifths of them singletons. This sample was included in a study of OX40 agonist ivuxolimab in advanced cancers. V lost 2 bases and J 3 bases, leaving 7 bases between the germline ends. Germline CDR1 is PRHDT and CDR2 is FYEKMQ (reference sequence). The CDR3 length is 13 residues. The sequencing here drew on CD4+ or CD8+ T cells sorted from blood, taken in a trial of the OX40 agonist ivuxolimab. The origin of this receptor is an adult with an advanced solid tumor such as melanoma, head and neck, liver or kidney cancer. This chain links TRBV13 with TRBJ2-5; the D is unclear. CDR3 coding DNA: TGTGCCAGCAGCTTACGCCTTGAAGAGACCCAGTACTTC. Translating it yields CASSLRLEETQYF.